A selection of T cell receptor beta chains follows, all from one sample in a study of shared clonotypes between healthy human individuals. Sequencing used immunoSEQ multiplex PCR; TCRdb keeps in-frame clones, though not all of them. The sample has some 2,000,000 clones, approximately 96% seen once. Sequenced sample: naive CD4+ T cells sorted from blood. The receptors stem from a man aged 18 to 29 in good health. Each CDR3 is given with its conserved first and last residue. Fields, in order: clone size, D gene, J gene, V gene, CDR3 DNA, CDR3 protein. The D gene is left open where the match is weak. Size is stated for part of the rows, as once, few or many counts, or as a class when the clone is expanded.

>-|-|TRBJ2-7|TRBV7-6
TGTGCCAGCAGCGCCGGGACCGTAGAGCAGTACTTC
CASSAGTVEQYF
>once|-|TRBJ1-5|TRBV7-2
TGTGCCAGCAGCCCCAAAGCTGGTGGAGGGGACAATCAGCCCCAGCATTTT
CASSPKAGGGDNQPQHF
>once|TRBD1|TRBJ2-7|TRBV18
TGTGCCAGCTCACCACTGGGACAGGGGGCTGGCGAGCAGTACTTC
CASSPLGQGAGEQYF
>-|-|TRBJ2-5|TRBV30
TGTGCCTGGAGTGTACCCGGGGGCAGGGAGACCCAGTACTTC
CAWSVPGGRETQYF
>-|TRBD2|TRBJ2-3|TRBV4-2
TGTGCCAGCAGCTCGCCGGGACTAGCTTCAGATACGCAGTATTTT
CASSSPGLASDTQYF
>few|-|TRBJ1-3|TRBV4-1
TGCGCCAGCAGCCAAGTAGGGGGTACTGGAAACACCATATATTTT
CASSQVGGTGNTIYF
>-|TRBD1|TRBJ2-5|TRBV5-1
TGCGCCAGCTCGCCCCTACCGGGACAGCAAGAGACCCAGTACTTC
CASSPLPGQQETQYF
>-|TRBD2|TRBJ2-7|TRBV4-1
TGCGCCAGCAGCCAAGACCGCAGTAGCGGGAGCTCCTACGAGCAGTACTTC
CASSQDRSSGSSYEQYF
>-|TRBD2|TRBJ2-3|TRBV6-6
TGTGCCAGCAGTCCCCAGGGACTAGCGGGAACAGATACGCAGTATTTT
CASSPQGLAGTDTQYF
>once|TRBD1|TRBJ2-1|TRBV6-1
TGTGCCAGCCTCCGGGACAGCTCCTACAATGAGCAGTTCTTC
CASLRDSSYNEQFF
>-|TRBD2|TRBJ2-7|TRBV7-6
TGTGCCAGCAGCCAACTAGCGGGCGGCCCCCTCTCCGAGCAGTACTTC
CASSQLAGGPLSEQYF
>-|TRBD2|TRBJ2-3|TRBV7-2
TGTGCCAGCAGCCCACCGACTAGCGGGAGCGCAGATACGCAGTATTTT
CASSPPTSGSADTQYF
>-|-|TRBJ2-1|TRBV10-3
TGTGCCATCAGTGAATTTACAGTTAACAATGAGCAGTTCTTC
CAISEFTVNNEQFF
>-|TRBD1|TRBJ2-1|TRBV5-6
TGTGCCAGCAGCTCACGGACAGGCTACAATGAGCAGTTCTTC
CASSSRTGYNEQFF
>-|-|TRBJ1-3|TRBV30
TGTGCCTGGAGTTCACTCTCTGGAAACACCATATATTTT
CAWSSLSGNTIYF
>-|-|TRBJ2-1|TRBV9
TGTGCCAGCAGCGTAGAGAGCTCCTACAATGAGCAGTTCTTC
CASSVESSYNEQFF
>-|TRBD1|TRBJ2-7|TRBV5-6
TGTGCCAGCACCCAACAAAACAGGGGGCCTACCTACGAGCAGTACTTC
CASTQQNRGPTYEQYF
>once|-|TRBJ2-5|TRBV2
TGTGCCAGCAGTGAAGCGGGGGGGCGAGAGACCCAGTACTTC
CASSEAGGRETQYF
>-|-|TRBJ2-5|TRBV6-5
TGTGCCAGCAGTACCAAACAAGGGACCCAGTACTTC
CASSTKQGTQYF
>-|TRBD1|TRBJ2-7|TRBV28
TGTGCCAGCAGCTCCAGGGGGAACTCCTACGAGCAGTACTTC
CASSSRGNSYEQYF
>-|TRBD2|TRBJ2-1|TRBV7-9
TGTGCCAGCAGCTTACCCCCTCTCCTGGCGGGAGGGTATGAGCAGTTCTTC
CASSLPPLLAGGYEQFF
>-|TRBD2|TRBJ2-3|TRBV12-5
TGTGCTAGTGGGTACTGGACTAGCGGGAGCACAGATACGCAGTATTTT
CASGYWTSGSTDTQYF
>-|-|TRBJ2-2|TRBV5-1
TGCGCCAGCAGCTTGGGAGGGTCGAACACCGGGGAGCTGTTTTTT
CASSLGGSNTGELFF
>-|TRBD2|TRBJ2-1|TRBV11-3
TGTGCCAGCAGCGCCGGACTAGCGGGAGCGAATGAGCAGTTCTTC
CASSAGLAGANEQFF
>-|TRBD1|TRBJ1-2|TRBV6-5
TGTGCCAGCAGACCGGACAGGGTTGGCGGCTACACCTTC
CASRPDRVGGYTF
>-|-|TRBJ1-4|TRBV5-6
TGTGCCAGCAGTTCCGGCCCGGGGCATGAAAAACTGTTTTTT
CASSSGPGHEKLFF
>-|-|TRBJ2-5|TRBV5-4
TGTGCCAGCAGCTTGGCGTTGGGGGGTGGCCAAGAGACCCAGTACTTC
CASSLALGGGQETQYF
>-|-|TRBJ1-4|TRBV27
TGTGCCAGCAGTTTTGTCGGTAATGAAAAACTGTTTTTT
CASSFVGNEKLFF
>few|-|TRBJ1-5|TRBV7-9
TGTGCCAGCAGCTTAGAGAGCAATCAGCCCCAGCATTTT
CASSLESNQPQHF
>-|-|TRBJ1-1|TRBV15
TGTGCCACCAGCAGAGCCGACGCGGGGAACACTGAAGCTTTCTTT
CATSRADAGNTEAFF
>-|-|TRBJ1-4|TRBV29-1
TGCAGCGCGGGGTTTAATGAAAAACTGTTTTTT
CSAGFNEKLFF
>-|-|TRBJ2-6|TRBV2
TGTGCCAGCCTAGGCAAGGGCGTAGCTGGGGCCAACGTCCTGACTTTC
CASLGKGVAGANVLTF
>-|-|TRBJ2-1|TRBV7-2
TGTGCCAGCAGCTCGGCGGGGAGAACGGTTTACAATGAGCAGTTCTTC
CASSSAGRTVYNEQFF
>-|TRBD1|TRBJ1-1|TRBV6-5
TGTGCCAGCGCAGACTCGACAGGGACTGAAGCTTTCTTT
CASADSTGTEAFF
>-|-|TRBJ1-2|TRBV6-5
TGTGCCAGCAGTTCCCGGACTGACGCATGCACCTTC
CASSSRTDACTF
>-|-|TRBJ2-1|TRBV4-2
TGTGCCAGCAGCCGATTGGACGGACACAACAATGAGCAGTTCTTC
CASSRLDGHNNEQFF
>-|TRBD1|TRBJ1-2|TRBV10-2
TGCGCCAGCAGTGGGGACAGGGGGTTAAACTATGGCTACACCTTC
CASSGDRGLNYGYTF
>-|TRBD2|TRBJ2-1|TRBV30
TGTGCCTGGAGTGTACGGGGGGTCGGGACTTTCTCCTACAATGAGCAGTTCTTC
CAWSVRGVGTFSYNEQFF
>-|-|TRBJ2-7|TRBV23-1
TGCGCCAGCAGTCACCCCCTCGACTACGAGCAGTACTTC
CASSHPLDYEQYF
>-|TRBD1|TRBJ1-6|TRBV6-1
TGTGCCAGCAGTGAAGCGATGGAGAGACAGGGGAAGGTGGGATATAATTCACCCCTCCACTTT
CASSEAMERQGKVGYNSPLHF
>-|-|TRBJ2-1|TRBV5-1
TGCGCCAGCAGCACCGCATTTGGGGAATCCAGGCAGTTCTTC
CASSTAFGESRQFF
>-|TRBD1|TRBJ2-3|TRBV30
TGTGCCTGGAGGAGAGGGACAGTACTCACAGATACGCAGTATTTT
CAWRRGTVLTDTQYF
>-|-|TRBJ1-2|TRBV9
TGTGCCAGCAGCCAGAGGCAGACGTCCCGAGCTAACTATGGCTACACCTTC
CASSQRQTSRANYGYTF